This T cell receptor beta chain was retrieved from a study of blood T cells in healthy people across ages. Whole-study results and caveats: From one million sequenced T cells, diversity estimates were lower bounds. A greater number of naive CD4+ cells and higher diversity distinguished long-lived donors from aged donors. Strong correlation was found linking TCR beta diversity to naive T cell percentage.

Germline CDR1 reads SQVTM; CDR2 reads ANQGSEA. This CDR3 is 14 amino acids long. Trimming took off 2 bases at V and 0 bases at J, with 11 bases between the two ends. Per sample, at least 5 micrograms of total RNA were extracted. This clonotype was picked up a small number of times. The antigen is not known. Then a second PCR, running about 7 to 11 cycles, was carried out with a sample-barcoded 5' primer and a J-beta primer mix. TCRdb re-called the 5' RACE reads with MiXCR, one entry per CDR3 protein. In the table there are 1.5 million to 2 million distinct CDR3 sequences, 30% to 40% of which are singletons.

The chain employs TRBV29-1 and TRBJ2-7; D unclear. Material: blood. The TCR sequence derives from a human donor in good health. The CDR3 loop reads CSVEKPRNSYEQYF. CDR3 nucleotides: TGCAGCGTTGAAAAACCCCGCAACTCCTACGAGCAGTACTTC.